Presented here are 3 T cell receptor beta chains from one specimen sequenced in a study of OX40 agonist ivuxolimab in advanced cancers. The library was generated by the immunoSEQ multiplex PCR assay. TCRdb carries this immuneACCESS record with in-frame sequences only. Its versions omit some clonotypes, under half of them owing to an unresolved V gene in the studies checked, with the rest unexplained. The sample has approximately 50,000 clones on record, approximately 80% of them singletons. Under 4% of the sample is taken by the ten largest. The sequencing used CD4+ or CD8+ T cells sorted from blood, collected in a trial of the OX40 agonist ivuxolimab. The source is an adult with an advanced solid tumor such as melanoma, head and neck, liver or kidney cancer.

This chain joins TRBV7-3 and TRBJ2-1, with 7 bases fitting TRBD2. Trimming at V came to 4 bases and at J to 0 bases, leaving 0 bases not matched to a gene. This CDR3 comprises 14 residues. The germline CDR1 and CDR2 sequences are SGHTA and FQGTGA. CDR3 amino acids: CASSSSGSYNEQFF. Written as DNA, the CDR3 is TGTGCCAGCAGCTCTAGCGGCTCCTACAATGAGCAGTTCTTC.

This chain connects TRBV19 to TRBJ1-2; no clear D gene. Trimming took 10 bases from V and 4 from J, leaving 16 bases between them. The CDR3 runs to 13 residues. CDR1 and CDR2 from the germline V gene are LNHDA and SQIVND (reference sequence). CDR3 nucleotide sequence: TGTGCCACCAGTCCGGACGGTTCCTATGGCTACACCTTC. It translates to CATSPDGSYGYTF.

V and J are TRBV6-6 and TRBJ1-2; possible D gene TRBD1, 6 bases. Germline values: CDR1 MNHNY, CDR2 SVGAGI (reference sequence). V lost 6 bases and J lost 7, with 18 bases in between. The CDR3 is 14 residues long. The CDR3, as DNA: TGTGCCAGCAGCCACGGGGGCTTTGAGGGTGGCTACACCTTC. It specifies CASSHGGFEGGYTF.